This is a list of T cell receptor beta chains from one sample in a study of blood T cell repertoires in COVID-19. Produced via immunoSEQ multiplex PCR; TCRdb's table is partial and in-frame only. This table has roughly 92,000 clones, roughly 84% appearing once. Sequencing used peripheral blood. The receptor set was obtained from a woman over 75 with acute or convalescent COVID-19. Each CDR3 is given with its conserved first and last residue. The order of the fields is clone size, V gene, CDR3 length, D gene, J gene, CDR3 DNA, CDR3 protein. The D gene is left open where the match is weak. The listing skips clone size in some rows; elsewhere it reads once, few, many or a size class.

-,TRBV20-1,15,-,TRBJ1-2,TGCAGTGCTAGTAGAGGTGTGGAACGAAACTATGGCTACACCTTC,CSASRGVERNYGYTF
-,TRBV27,17,TRBD1,TRBJ2-7,TGTGCCAGCAGTCCCCCCCCGGGGGCAGGGGGCTTCTACGAGCAGTACTTC,CASSPPPGAGGFYEQYF
-,TRBV6-1,14,TRBD1,TRBJ1-1,TGTGCCAGCAGTGAAGAGGCAGGGGGCACTGAAGCTTTCTTT,CASSEEAGGTEAFF
once,TRBV19,18,TRBD2,TRBJ2-2,TGTGCCAGTAGTATGATGGGACTAGCGGCCCGGGGGGTCGGGGAGCTGTTTTTT,CASSMMGLAARGVGELFF
-,TRBV4-3,16,-,TRBJ2-1,TGCGCCAGCAGCCAAGATCCGAGACAGTCAGGCAATGAGCAGTTCTTC,CASSQDPRQSGNEQFF
-,TRBV24-1,13,TRBD2,TRBJ2-1,TGTGCCACTAGCGGGGGGCCCTTCAATGAGCAGTTCTTC,CATSGGPFNEQFF
-,TRBV6-6,15,-,TRBJ1-3,TGTGCCAGCAGTTACCGGGGGACCTCTGGAAACACCATATATTTT,CASSYRGTSGNTIYF
-,TRBV6-5,13,TRBD1,TRBJ1-2,TGTGCCAGCAGTCCCCGGACAGGGGCCGGCTACACCTTC,CASSPRTGAGYTF
-,TRBV15,14,-,TRBJ2-5,TGTGCCACCAGCAGAATTCAGGGGCAAGAGACCCAGTACTTC,CATSRIQGQETQYF
once,TRBV6-5,15,TRBD2,TRBJ2-2,TGTGCCAGCAGGGAGGGGAGGGCCATTACCGGGGAGCTGTTTTTT,CASREGRAITGELFF
-,TRBV27,15,TRBD2,TRBJ2-7,TGTGCCAGCAGGTGGGAGGCGGGAGGGCTACGGGAGCAGTACTTC,CASRWEAGGLREQYF
few,TRBV6-6,13,-,TRBJ1-2,TGTGCCAGCACCTATGCCAGGGAAGATGGCTACACCTTC,CASTYAREDGYTF
once,TRBV9,14,-,TRBJ1-5,TGTGCCAGCAGCCCTTCTTATAGCAATCAGCCCCAGCATTTT,CASSPSYSNQPQHF
-,TRBV6-1,17,TRBD1,TRBJ1-1,TGTGCCAGCAGTGATATTGGACAGGGGGCCCAGAACACTGAAGCTTTCTTT,CASSDIGQGAQNTEAFF
-,TRBV6-9,14,TRBD2,TRBJ2-2,TGTGCCAGCTTAGCGGGAGGGGGCACCGGGGAGCTGTTTTTT,CASLAGGGTGELFF
-,TRBV2,13,-,TRBJ1-1,TGTGCCAGCAGTGAAGCGGGGAGGGTTGGAGCTTTCTTT,CASSEAGRVGAFF
-,TRBV11-2,14,-,TRBJ1-1,TGTGCCAGCAGCTTAGATCAAGGTGGAGCTGAAGCTTTCTTT,CASSLDQGGAEAFF
few,TRBV9,17,TRBD1,TRBJ1-5,TGTGCCAGCAGCCCCGGGCCAGGGGGCCCGAGCAATCAGCCCCAGCATTTT,CASSPGPGGPSNQPQHF
-,TRBV5-8,14,-,TRBJ2-2,TGTGCCAGCAGCACCGGACAGATCGCCGGGGAGCTGTTTTTT,CASSTGQIAGELFF
-,TRBV7-2,16,-,TRBJ2-7,TGTGCCAGCAGCTTTATACGCCCAGGTCTTACCTACGAGCAGTACTTC,CASSFIRPGLTYEQYF
-,TRBV3-1/TRBV3-2,19,TRBD1,TRBJ2-6,TGTGCCAGCAGCCTCTCTCGGGGACAGGCCTTCTCTGGGGCCAACGTCCTGACTTTC,CASSLSRGQAFSGANVLTF
-,TRBV4-3,15,-,TRBJ2-2,TGCGCCAGCAGCCAAAGTTTCGGGGGCACCGGGGAGCTGTTTTTT,CASSQSFGGTGELFF
once,TRBV5-8,15,-,TRBJ1-3,TGTGCCAGCAGCTTGGGCGTTAGCTCTGGAAACACCATATATTTT,CASSLGVSSGNTIYF
-,TRBV9,13,-,TRBJ1-5,TGTGCCAGCAGCGGGAGGGAGGGGCAGCCCCAGCATTTT,CASSGREGQPQHF
-,TRBV4-1,15,-,TRBJ1-5,TGCGCCAGCAGCCAGGGTTGGGGGCCCAATCAGCCCCAGCATTTT,CASSQGWGPNQPQHF
once,TRBV27,14,TRBD2,TRBJ2-5,TGTGCCAGCAGATTACTAGCGCTGCAAGAGACCCAGTACTTC,CASRLLALQETQYF
-,TRBV7-8,14,TRBD1,TRBJ2-7,TGTGCCAGCAGCATTAGGACAGGGCTGCACGAGCAGTACTTC,CASSIRTGLHEQYF
once,TRBV2,16,-,TRBJ2-7,TGTGCCAGCAGTGAAGCGCCGGACACAAGCTCCTACGAGCAGTACTTC,CASSEAPDTSSYEQYF
-,TRBV7-8,14,TRBD1,TRBJ1-1,TGTGCCAGCAGCTTGAGGACAGGGAACACTGAAGCTTTCTTT,CASSLRTGNTEAFF
-,TRBV5-1,13,-,TRBJ2-1,TGCGCCAGCAGCACCGAGGCGAGGGATGAGCAGTTCTTC,CASSTEARDEQFF
-,TRBV5-1,14,TRBD1,TRBJ1-6,TGCGCCAGCAGCCCAGACAGGGTAAATTCACCCCTCCACTTT,CASSPDRVNSPLHF
once,TRBV10-3,15,TRBD1,TRBJ1-4,TGTGCCATCAGTACCACAGGGGCAACTAATGAAAAACTGTTTTTT,CAISTTGATNEKLFF
-,TRBV5-6,13,-,TRBJ1-2,TGTGCCAGCAGCTCATCGACAGTATATGGCTACACCTTC,CASSSSTVYGYTF
-,TRBV7-3,16,-,TRBJ2-3,TGTGCCAGCAGCCTCGGACTGCGATTAAGCACAGATACGCAGTATTTT,CASSLGLRLSTDTQYF
-,TRBV9,14,-,TRBJ1-5,TGTGCCAGCAGCGCCCAGGGCCACAATCAGCCCCAGCATTTT,CASSAQGHNQPQHF
-,TRBV7-8,17,-,TRBJ2-7,TGTGCCAGCAGCGAAGGGGGAGTCGGGAACCCATCCTACGAGCAGTACTTC,CASSEGGVGNPSYEQYF
-,TRBV6-7,16,TRBD1,TRBJ1-6,TGTGCCAGCAGCCGGGGACAGGGAATTGGCAATTCACCCCTCCACTTT,CASSRGQGIGNSPLHF
-,TRBV4-1,17,-,TRBJ1-2,TGCGCCAGCAGCCAAGATCCCTCTTCAGGTACTAACTATGGCTACACCTTC,CASSQDPSSGTNYGYTF
-,TRBV19,15,-,TRBJ1-5,TGTGCCAGTTGGGAGAGCACACGGGACAATCAGCCCCAGCATTTT,CASWESTRDNQPQHF
-,TRBV27,14,TRBD1,TRBJ1-1,TGTGCCAGCAGTTTATCGACAGGGTACACTGAAGCTTTCTTT,CASSLSTGYTEAFF
few,TRBV3-1/TRBV3-2,14,TRBD1,TRBJ1-5,TGTGCCAGCAGTCTAACAGGGGGCAATCAGCCCCAGCATTTT,CASSLTGGNQPQHF
-,TRBV4-3,14,-,TRBJ2-1,TGCGCCAGCAGCCAATCCAGACTCCTCAATGAGCAGTTCTTC,CASSQSRLLNEQFF
-,TRBV27,15,TRBD1,TRBJ1-2,TGTGCCAGCAGTCAAAATAACAGGGGGCGAGGGGGCTACACCTTC,CASSQNNRGRGGYTF
-,TRBV20-1,17,-,TRBJ2-2,TGCAGTGCTAGTAAGGCCCTTAGCTATACGAACACCGGGGAGCTGTTTTTT,CSASKALSYTNTGELFF
once,TRBV7-2,15,-,TRBJ1-5,TGTGCCAGCAGCTCTTGGCTTAATAGCAATCAGCCCCAGCATTTT,CASSSWLNSNQPQHF
-,TRBV6-4,20,TRBD1,TRBJ1-1,TGTGCCAGCAGCGAGCTCGATTCGGAGGACAGGGCTGACGAGAACACTGAAGCTTTCTTT,CASSELDSEDRADENTEAFF
-,TRBV3-1/TRBV3-2,19,TRBD2,TRBJ2-2,TGTGCCAGCAGCCCAGGGACTAGCGGGAGTGTCACTTACACCGGGGAGCTGTTTTTT,CASSPGTSGSVTYTGELFF
large,TRBV7-9,16,-,TRBJ1-2,TGTGCCAGCAGCCACACCACCACTGACAGGTTCTATGGCTACACCTTC,CASSHTTTDRFYGYTF
-,TRBV3-1/TRBV3-2,17,TRBD2,TRBJ2-1,TGTGCCAGCAGCCAAGAGGGTAGCGGGAAAACCTACAATGAGCAGTTCTTC,CASSQEGSGKTYNEQFF
-,TRBV19,13,TRBD1,TRBJ1-1,TGTGCCATTTCGACAGGGCGGTACACTGAAGCTTTCTTT,CAISTGRYTEAFF
once,TRBV4-3,15,-,TRBJ2-5,TGCGCCAGCCGAGCGACAGAAAGGGGCTTTGAGACCCAGTACTTC,CASRATERGFETQYF
few,TRBV9,11,-,TRBJ2-1,TGTGCCAGCAGCCAGGACAATGAGCAGTTCTTC,CASSQDNEQFF